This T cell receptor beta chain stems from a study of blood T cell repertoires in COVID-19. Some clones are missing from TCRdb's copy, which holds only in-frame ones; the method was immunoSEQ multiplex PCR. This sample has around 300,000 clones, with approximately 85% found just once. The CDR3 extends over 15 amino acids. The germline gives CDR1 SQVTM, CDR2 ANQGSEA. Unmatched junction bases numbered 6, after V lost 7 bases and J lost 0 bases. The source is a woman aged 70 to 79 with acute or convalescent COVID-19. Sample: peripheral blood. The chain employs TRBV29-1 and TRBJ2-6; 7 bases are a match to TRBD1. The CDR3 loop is CSAVTGSSGANVLTF. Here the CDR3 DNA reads TGCAGCGCAGTGACAGGGTCCTCTGGGGCCAACGTCCTGACTTTC. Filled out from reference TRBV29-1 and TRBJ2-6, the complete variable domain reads SAVISQKPSRDICQRGTSLTIQCQVDSQVTMMFWYRQQPGQSLTLIATANQGSEATYESGFVIDKFPISRPNLTFSTLTVSNMSPEDSSIYLCSAVTGSSGANVLTFGAGSRLTVL.